What follows are 18 T cell receptor beta chains derived from one specimen sequenced in a study of CXCR3-negative and CXCR3-positive naive CD8 T cells. Findings of the study overall: Naive cells that were CXCR3-positive had more hydrophobic TRB CDR3s (compared with CXCR3-negative naive cells).

No antigen has been assigned to these receptors. cDNA libraries for TRB were generated by 5' RACE incorporating UMI labels. For each CDR3 protein, TCRdb gives one entry from its re-call of the 5' RACE reads, without DNA. The table lists about 150,000 distinct CDR3 sequences. The sample was naive CXCR3+ CD8+ T cells from blood. Noted subset: CD45RO-CCR7+CD27+CD95- naive CD8+ T cells expressing CXCR3 (TNR3+). All receptors derive from a human donor in good health. Some clones in this sample may be carry-over from other donors' samples.

The rearrangement joins TRBV29-1 to TRBJ2-1. This CDR3 has 16 residues. Germline lookup yields CDR1 SQVTM and CDR2 ANQGSEA. The chain's CDR3 is CSVDEGSFLSYNEQFF.

This chain connects TRBV4-3 to TRBJ1-2; the TRBD1 assignment by TCRdb is unverifiable without DNA. This CDR3 has 13 amino acids. Germline values: CDR1 LGHNA, CDR2 YSLEER. The CDR3 reads CASSQAGGQPNTF.

The V and J genes are TRBV6-5 and TRBJ2-4; with no DNA, the TCRdb D assignment of TRBD2 cannot be verified. Germline V CDR1 and CDR2: MNHEY, SVGAGI. This CDR3 contains 14 residues. CDR3 amino acids: CASEAGTAGSIQYF.

The chain links TRBV7-7 to TRBJ2-5; TCRdb's assignment of TRBD1 cannot be checked, as there is no DNA. This CDR3 contains 15 residues. CDR1 SSHAT and CDR2 FNYEAQ come from the germline V gene (reference sequence). The CDR3 loop reads CASSPAGMPQETQYF. Using reference TRBV7-7 and TRBJ2-5 for the parts outside the CDR3, the full variable domain is GAGVSQSPRYKVTKRGQDVTLRCDPISSHATLYWYQQALGQGPEFLTYFNYEAQPDKSGLPSDRFSAERPEGSISTLTIQRTEQRDSAMYRCASSPAGMPQETQYFGPGTRLLVL.

V gene TRBV29-1 combines with J gene TRBJ2-7; TCRdb lists TRBD2, though no DNA is available to test this call. Germline CDR1 SQVTM, CDR2 ANQGSEA. CDR3 size: 12 residues. This CDR3 is CSAEGLAYEQYF.

This chain connects TRBV3-1 to TRBJ2-1; TCRdb's assignment of TRBD2 cannot be checked, as there is no DNA. The CDR3 consists of 16 residues. CDR1 is LGHDT and CDR2 is YNNKEL in the germline V gene (reference sequence). The CDR3 sequence is CASSLRTSGLYNEQFF.

The chain recombines TRBV29-1 with TRBJ1-2. The germline gives CDR1 SQVTM, CDR2 ANQGSEA. The CDR3 sequence is 12 residues long. CDR3 amino acids: CSVEDHNYGYTF. Full variable domain (missing parts from reference TRBV29-1 and TRBJ1-2): SAVISQKPSRDICQRGTSLTIQCQVDSQVTMMFWYRQQPGQSLTLIATANQGSEATYESGFVIDKFPISRPNLTFSTLTVSNMSPEDSSIYLCSVEDHNYGYTFGSGTRLTVV.

This chain's CDR3 is CSVEDLGWNTEAFF. The chain combines TRBV29-1 with TRBJ1-1. The CDR3 is 14 residues long. The germline gives CDR1 SQVTM, CDR2 ANQGSEA.

This chain's CDR3 is CASSTDRESSYNEQFF. The J gene is TRBJ2-1, the V gene TRBV7-9; absent DNA, TCRdb's TRBD1 call cannot be checked. The CDR3 contains 16 residues. Germline V CDR1 and CDR2: SEHNR, FQNEAQ (reference sequence).

CDR3 sequence reads: CASSNVVGLNQPQHF. The V and J genes are TRBV12-3 or TRBV12-4 and TRBJ1-5. There are 15 residues in the CDR3.

This chain uses TRBV6-2 or TRBV6-3 with TRBJ2-1; as DNA is missing, the TRBD1 call by TCRdb cannot be tested. Looked up from germline, CDR1 is MNHEY and CDR2 is SVGEGT. CDR3 size: 16 residues. The CDR3 spells CASSSTGGQINNEQFF.

V gene TRBV3-1 combines with J gene TRBJ2-1; TCRdb designates TRBD2, a call that cannot be tested without DNA. Germline CDR1 and CDR2: LGHDT and YNNKEL (reference sequence). The CDR3 sequence is 16 residues long. CDR3 protein: CASSQGLAEPYNEQFF.

J is TRBJ1-2 and V is TRBV10-1. This CDR3 region has 13 residues. Germline lookup yields CDR1 WNHNN and CDR2 SYGVQD (reference sequence). CDR3 protein: CASSEDVDYGYTF.

The V and J genes are TRBV7-9 and TRBJ2-3. The CDR3 is 14 amino acids. The germline CDR1 and CDR2 sequences are SEHNR and FQNEAQ (reference sequence). The CDR3 region is CASSDHRPPDTQYF.

The chain is built from TRBV5-4 and TRBJ1-2; TCRdb indicates TRBD1, and absent DNA this call remains unverified. This CDR3 comprises 14 residues. Germline lookup yields CDR1 SGHNT and CDR2 YYREEE (reference sequence). The CDR3 sequence is CASSLAPGSYGYTF.

This chain connects TRBV13 to TRBJ2-1; without DNA, the TCRdb call of TRBD2 cannot be checked. CDR1 and CDR2 from the germline V gene are PRHDT and FYEKMQ (reference sequence). This CDR3 is built from 16 residues. The CDR3 loop reads CASSLGLAGEYNEQFF.

The chain links TRBV7-2 to TRBJ1-1; no DNA is available, so the TRBD1 call from TCRdb remains unchecked. The CDR3 has 16 amino acids. Germline V gene sequence: CDR1 SGHTA, CDR2 FQGNSA. CDR3 in amino acids: CASSLRPTAGSTEAFF. The full variable domain, completed using reference TRBV7-2 and TRBJ1-1, is GAGVSQSPSNKVTEKGKDVELRCDPISGHTALYWYRQSLGQGLEFLIYFQGNSAPDKSGLPSDRFSAERTGGSVSTLTIQRTQQEDSAVYLCASSLRPTAGSTEAFFGQGTRLTVV.

The chain links TRBV11-2 to TRBJ1-1; TCRdb lists TRBD1, though no DNA is available to test this call. The length of the CDR3 is 15 residues. Germline loops: CDR1 SGHAT, CDR2 FQNNGV. The CDR3 loop reads CASSAQQGLLTEAFF.